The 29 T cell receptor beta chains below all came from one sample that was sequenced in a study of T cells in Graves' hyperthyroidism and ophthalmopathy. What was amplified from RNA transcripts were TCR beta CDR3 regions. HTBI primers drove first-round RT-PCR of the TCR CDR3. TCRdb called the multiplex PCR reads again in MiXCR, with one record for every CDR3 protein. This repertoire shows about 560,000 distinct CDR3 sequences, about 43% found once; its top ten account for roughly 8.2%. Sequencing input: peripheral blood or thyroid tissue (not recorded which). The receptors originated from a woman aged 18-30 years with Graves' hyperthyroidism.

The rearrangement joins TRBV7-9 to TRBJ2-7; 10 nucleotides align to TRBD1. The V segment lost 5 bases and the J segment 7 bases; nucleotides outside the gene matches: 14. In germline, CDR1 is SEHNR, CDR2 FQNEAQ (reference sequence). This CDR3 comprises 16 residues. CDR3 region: CASSANTGTGVTEQYF. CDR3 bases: TGTGCCAGCAGCGCAAATACCGGGACAGGGGTCACGGAGCAGTACTTC.

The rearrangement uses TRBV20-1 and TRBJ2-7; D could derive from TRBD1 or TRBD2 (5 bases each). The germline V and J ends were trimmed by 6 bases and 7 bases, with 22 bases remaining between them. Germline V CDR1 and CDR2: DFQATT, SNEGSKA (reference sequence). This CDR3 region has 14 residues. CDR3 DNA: TGCAGTGCCAGCTCCCTGGGGGTCCATATTGAGCAGTACTTC. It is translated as CSASSLGVHIEQYF.

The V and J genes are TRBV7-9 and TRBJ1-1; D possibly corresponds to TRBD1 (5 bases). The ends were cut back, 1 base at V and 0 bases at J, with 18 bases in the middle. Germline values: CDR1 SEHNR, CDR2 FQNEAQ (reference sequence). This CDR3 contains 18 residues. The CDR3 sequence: CASSLGQVSGRMNTEAFF. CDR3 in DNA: TGTGCCAGCAGCTTAGGTCAGGTCTCGGGACGGATGAACACTGAAGCTTTCTTT.

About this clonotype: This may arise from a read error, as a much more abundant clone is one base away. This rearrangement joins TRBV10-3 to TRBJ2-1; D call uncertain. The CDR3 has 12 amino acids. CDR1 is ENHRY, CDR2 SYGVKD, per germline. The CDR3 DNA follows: TGTGCCATCAGTGGGAACAACAATGAGCAGCTCTTC. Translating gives CAISGNNNEQLF.

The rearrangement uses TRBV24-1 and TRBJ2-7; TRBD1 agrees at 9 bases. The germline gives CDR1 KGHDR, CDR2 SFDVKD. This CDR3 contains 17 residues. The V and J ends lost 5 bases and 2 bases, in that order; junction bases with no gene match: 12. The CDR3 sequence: CATSVYTPGQGAYEQYF. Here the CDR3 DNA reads TGTGCCACCAGTGTTTACACGCCGGGACAGGGCGCCTACGAGCAGTACTTC.

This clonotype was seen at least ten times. CDR3 bases: TGTGCCAGCAGCTTAGGGGGCAGTCTTGCGTACGAGCAGTACTTC. Translated, it gives CASSLGGSLAYEQYF. The chain has TRBV7-9 and TRBJ2-7; the D gene is possibly TRBD1 (5 bases). The germline gives CDR1 SEHNR, CDR2 FQNEAQ (reference sequence). The CDR3 spans 15 residues. V gave up 1 base and J gave up 4 bases, with 14 bases separating them.

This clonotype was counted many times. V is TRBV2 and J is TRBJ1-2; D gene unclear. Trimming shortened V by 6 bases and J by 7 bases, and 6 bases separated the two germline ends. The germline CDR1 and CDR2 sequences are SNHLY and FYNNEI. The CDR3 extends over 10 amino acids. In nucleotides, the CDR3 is TGTGCCAGCAGGGCCATTGGCTACACCTTC. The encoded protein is CASRAIGYTF.

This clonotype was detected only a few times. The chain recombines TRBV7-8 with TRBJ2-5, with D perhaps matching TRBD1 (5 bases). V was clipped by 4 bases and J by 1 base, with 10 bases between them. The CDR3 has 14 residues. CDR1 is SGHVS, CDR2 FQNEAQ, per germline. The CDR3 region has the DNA TGTGCCAGCAGCTCACAGGAGCCCCAAGAGACCCAGTACTTC. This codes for CASSSQEPQETQYF.

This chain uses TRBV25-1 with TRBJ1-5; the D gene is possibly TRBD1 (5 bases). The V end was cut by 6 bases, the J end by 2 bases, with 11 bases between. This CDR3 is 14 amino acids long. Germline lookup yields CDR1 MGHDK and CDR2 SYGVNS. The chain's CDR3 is CASRGEGGNQPQHF. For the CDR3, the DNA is TGTGCCAGCAGAGGGGAAGGGGGCAATCAGCCCCAGCATTTT.

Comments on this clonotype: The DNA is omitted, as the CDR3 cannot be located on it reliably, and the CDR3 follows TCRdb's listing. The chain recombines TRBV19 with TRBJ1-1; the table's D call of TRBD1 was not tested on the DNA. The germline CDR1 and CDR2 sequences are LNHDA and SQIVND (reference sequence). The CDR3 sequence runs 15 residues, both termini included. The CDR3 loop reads CASTSDPTQGTEAFF.

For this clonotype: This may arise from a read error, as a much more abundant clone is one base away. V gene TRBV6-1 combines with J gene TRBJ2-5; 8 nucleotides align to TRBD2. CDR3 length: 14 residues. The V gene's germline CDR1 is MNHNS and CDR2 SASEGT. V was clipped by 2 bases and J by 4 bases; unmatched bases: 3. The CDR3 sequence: CASSESLAGETQYF. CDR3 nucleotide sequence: TGTGCCAGCAGTGAATCCCTAGCGGGAGAGACCCAGTACTTC.

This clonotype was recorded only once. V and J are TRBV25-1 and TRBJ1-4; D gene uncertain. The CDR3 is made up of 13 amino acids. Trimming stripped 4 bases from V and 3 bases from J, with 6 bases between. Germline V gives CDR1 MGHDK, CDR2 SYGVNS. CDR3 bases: TGTGCCAGCAGTGTCTTAGCTAATGAAAAACTGTTTTTT. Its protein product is CASSVLANEKLFF.

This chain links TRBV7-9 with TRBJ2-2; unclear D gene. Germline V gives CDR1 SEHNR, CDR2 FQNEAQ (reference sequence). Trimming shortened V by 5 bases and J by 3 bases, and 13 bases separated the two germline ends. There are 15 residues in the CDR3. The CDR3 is CASSQETPDTGELFF. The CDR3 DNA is TGTGCCAGCAGCCAAGAGACTCCGGACACCGGGGAGCTGTTTTTT.

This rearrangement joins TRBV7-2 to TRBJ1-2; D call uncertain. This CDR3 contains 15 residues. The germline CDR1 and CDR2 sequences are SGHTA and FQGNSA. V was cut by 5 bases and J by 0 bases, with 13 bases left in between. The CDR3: CASSHRRLTNYGYTF. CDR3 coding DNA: TGTGCCAGCAGCCACCGACGGTTGACTAACTATGGCTACACCTTC.

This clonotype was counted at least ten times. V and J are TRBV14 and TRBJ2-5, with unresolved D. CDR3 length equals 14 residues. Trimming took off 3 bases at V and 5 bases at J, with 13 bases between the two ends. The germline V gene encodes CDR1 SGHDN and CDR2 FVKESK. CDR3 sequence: CASSQGSLRETQYF. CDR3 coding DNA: TGTGCCAGCAGCCAGGGAAGTCTCAGGGAGACCCAGTACTTC. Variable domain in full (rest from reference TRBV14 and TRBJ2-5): EAGVTQFPSHSVIEKGQTVTLRCDPISGHDNLYWYRRVMGKEIKFLLHFVKESKQDESGMPNNRFLAERTGGTYSTLKVQPAELEDSGVYFCASSQGSLRETQYFGPGTRLLVL.

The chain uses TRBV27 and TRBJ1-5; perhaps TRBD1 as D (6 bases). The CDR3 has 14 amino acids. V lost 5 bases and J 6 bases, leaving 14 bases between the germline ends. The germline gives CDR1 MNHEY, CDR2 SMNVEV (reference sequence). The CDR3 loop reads CASSNRVGVQPQHF. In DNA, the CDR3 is TGTGCCAGCAGTAACAGGGTCGGGGTTCAGCCCCAGCATTTT.

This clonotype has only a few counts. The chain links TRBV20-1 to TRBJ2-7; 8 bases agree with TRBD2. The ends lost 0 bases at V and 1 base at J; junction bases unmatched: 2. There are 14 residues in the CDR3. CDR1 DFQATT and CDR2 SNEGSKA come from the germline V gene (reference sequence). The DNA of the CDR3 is TGCAGTGCTAGAGAGGCTAGCGGGTCCTACGAGCAGTACTTC. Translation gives CSAREASGSYEQYF.

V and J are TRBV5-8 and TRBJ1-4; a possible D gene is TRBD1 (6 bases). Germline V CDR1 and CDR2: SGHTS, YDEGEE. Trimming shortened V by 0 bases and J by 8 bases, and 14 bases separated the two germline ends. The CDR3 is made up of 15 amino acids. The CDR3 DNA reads TGTGCCAGCAGCTTGGCCAACAGGGAAGAGGAAAAACTGTTTTTT. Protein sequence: CASSLANREEEKLFF.

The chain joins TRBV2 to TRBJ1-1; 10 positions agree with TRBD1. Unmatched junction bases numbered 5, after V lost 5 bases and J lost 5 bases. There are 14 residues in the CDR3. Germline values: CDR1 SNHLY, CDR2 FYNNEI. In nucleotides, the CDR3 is TGTGCCAGCAGTTTCGGACAGGGGGGGACTGAAGCTTTCTTT. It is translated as CASSFGQGGTEAFF.

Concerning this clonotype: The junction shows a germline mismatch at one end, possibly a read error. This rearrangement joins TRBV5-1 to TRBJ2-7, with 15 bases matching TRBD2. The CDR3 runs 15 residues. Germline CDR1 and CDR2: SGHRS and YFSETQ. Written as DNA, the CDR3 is TGTGCCAGCAGCCTGGGACTAGCGGGAGGAAACGAGCAGTACTTC. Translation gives CASSLGLAGGNEQYF.

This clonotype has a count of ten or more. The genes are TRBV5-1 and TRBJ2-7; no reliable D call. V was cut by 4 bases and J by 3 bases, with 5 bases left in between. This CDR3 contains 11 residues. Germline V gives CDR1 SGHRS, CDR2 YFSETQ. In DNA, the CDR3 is TGCGCCAGCAGCCACGACTACGAGCAGTACTTC. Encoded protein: CASSHDYEQYF. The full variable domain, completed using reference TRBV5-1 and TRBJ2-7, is KAGVTQTPRYLIKTRGQQVTLSCSPISGHRSVSWYQQTPGQGLQFLFEYFSETQRNKGNFPGRFSGRQFSNSRSEMNVSTLELGDSALYLCASSHDYEQYFGPGTRLTVT.

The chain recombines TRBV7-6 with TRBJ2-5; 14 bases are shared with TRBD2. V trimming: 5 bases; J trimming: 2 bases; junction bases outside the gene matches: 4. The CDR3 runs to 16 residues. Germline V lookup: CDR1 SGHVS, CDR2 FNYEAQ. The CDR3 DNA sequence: TGTGCCAGCAGCCGACTAGCGGGGGGGCAGCAAGAGACCCAGTACTTC. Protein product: CASSRLAGGQQETQYF. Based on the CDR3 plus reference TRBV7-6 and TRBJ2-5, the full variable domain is GAGVSQSPRYKVTKRGQDVALRCDPISGHVSLYWYRQALGQGPEFLTYFNYEAQQDKSGLPNDRFSAERPEGSISTLTIQRTEQRDSAMYRCASSRLAGGQQETQYFGPGTRLLVL.

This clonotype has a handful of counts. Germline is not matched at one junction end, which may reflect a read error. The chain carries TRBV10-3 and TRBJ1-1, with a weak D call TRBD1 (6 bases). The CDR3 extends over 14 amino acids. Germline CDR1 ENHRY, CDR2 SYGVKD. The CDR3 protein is CASSSGTKNTEAFF. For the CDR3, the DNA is TGTGCCAGCAGTTCCGGGACAAAGAACACTGAAGCTTTCTTT.

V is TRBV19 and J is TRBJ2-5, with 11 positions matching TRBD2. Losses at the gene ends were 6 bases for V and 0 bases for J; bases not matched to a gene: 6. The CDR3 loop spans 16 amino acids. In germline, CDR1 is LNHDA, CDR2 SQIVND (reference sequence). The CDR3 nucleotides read TGTGCCAGTAGGAGGACTAGCGGGCCCAACCAAGAGACCCAGTACTTC. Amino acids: CASRRTSGPNQETQYF.

CDR3 sequence: CAISEGTSGLSYEQYF. The CDR3 DNA is TGTGCCATCAGTGAGGGGACTAGCGGGCTGTCCTACGAGCAGTACTTC. This chain joins TRBV10-3 and TRBJ2-7; TRBD2 agrees at 12 bases. The CDR3 extends over 16 amino acids. Germline CDR1 and CDR2: ENHRY and SYGVKD. The V and J ends lost 2 bases and 1 base, in that order; junction bases with no gene match: 3.

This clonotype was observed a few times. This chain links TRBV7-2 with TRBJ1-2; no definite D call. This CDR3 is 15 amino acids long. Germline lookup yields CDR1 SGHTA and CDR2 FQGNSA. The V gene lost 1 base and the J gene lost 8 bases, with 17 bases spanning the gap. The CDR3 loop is CASSLELKGSYGYTF. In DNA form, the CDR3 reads TGTGCCAGCAGCTTAGAGTTAAAGGGATCTTACGGCTACACCTTC.

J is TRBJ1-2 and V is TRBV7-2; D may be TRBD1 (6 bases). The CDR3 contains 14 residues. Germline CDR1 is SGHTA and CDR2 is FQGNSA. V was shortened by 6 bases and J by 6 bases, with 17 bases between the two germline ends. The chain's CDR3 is CASSSITYRDGYTF. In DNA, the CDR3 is TGTGCCAGCAGTTCCATAACCTACAGGGATGGCTACACCTTC.

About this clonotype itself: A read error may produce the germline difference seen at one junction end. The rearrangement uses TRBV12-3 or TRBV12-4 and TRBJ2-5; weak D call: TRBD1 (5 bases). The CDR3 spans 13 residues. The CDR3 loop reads CASRNQGVETQYF. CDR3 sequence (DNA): TGTGCCAGCAGAAACCAAGGGGTAGAGACACAGTACTTC.

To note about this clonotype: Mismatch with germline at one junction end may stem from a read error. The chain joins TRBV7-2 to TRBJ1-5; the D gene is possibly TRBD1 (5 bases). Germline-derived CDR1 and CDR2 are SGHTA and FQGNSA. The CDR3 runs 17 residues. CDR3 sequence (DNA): TGCGCCAGCAGCCAAGGGTCCCACGGGGCGAGCAATCAGCCCCAGCATTTT. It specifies CASSQGSHGASNQPQHF.